These 30 T cell receptor beta chains came from one sample sequenced in a study of T cells in Graves' hyperthyroidism and ophthalmopathy. There were TCR beta CDR3 regions amplified from RNA transcripts. The study used the HTBI primer set for a first-round RT-PCR of the TCR CDR3. TCRdb reanalysed the multiplex PCR reads using MiXCR and keeps one entry per CDR3 protein. The table has around 700,000 distinct CDR3 sequences, roughly a third seen once. Sequencing was carried out using blood. These receptors were taken from a middle-aged woman with Graves' hyperthyroidism.

The rearrangement uses TRBV7-2 and TRBJ1-1; D gene uncertain. The CDR3 loop spans 18 amino acids. Germline lookup yields CDR1 SGHTA and CDR2 FQGNSA. V lost 1 base to trimming and J lost 1 base, with 19 bases between them. The CDR3 nucleotides read TGTGCCAGCAGCTTAGATTCCCTCTTCTTGTTAAAGAACACTGAAGCTTTCTTT. Residues: CASSLDSLFLLKNTEAFF.

The rearrangement links TRBV7-8 to TRBJ1-1, with 7 bases identical to TRBD1. CDR3 length: 16 residues. Trimming removed 0 bases from V and 5 bases from J; junction bases left unmatched: 9. CDR1 and CDR2 from the germline V gene are SGHVS and FQNEAQ. DNA of the CDR3: TGTGCCAGCAGCTTAGCGGGTTACACAGGGGTGACTGAAGCTTTCTTT. It is translated as CASSLAGYTGVTEAFF. Variable domain in full (rest from reference TRBV7-8 and TRBJ1-1): GAGVSQSPRYKVAKRGQDVALRCDPISGHVSLFWYQQALGQGPEFLTYFQNEAQLDKSGLPSDRFFAERPEGSVSTLKIQRTQQEDSAVYLCASSLAGYTGVTEAFFGQGTRLTVV.

This clonotype was observed many times. The chain employs TRBV12-3 or TRBV12-4 and TRBJ2-5; possibly TRBD1 for D (6 bases). V lost 6 bases and J lost 2, with 13 bases in between. The length of the CDR3 is 14 residues. This chain's CDR3 is CASSHQGRQETQYF. CDR3 coding DNA: TGTGCCAGCAGCCATCAGGGGCGACAAGAGACCCAGTACTTC.

This sequence joins TRBV7-2 and TRBJ2-5; 9 nucleotides match TRBD1. The germline V gene has CDR1 SGHTA and CDR2 FQGNSA. J gave up 5 bases and V 0 bases, and 10 bases lay outside the gene matches. The CDR3 totals 17 residues. The CDR3 reads CASSLARQGGFQETQYF. CDR3 nucleotides: TGTGCCAGCAGCTTAGCCCGACAGGGGGGATTTCAGGAGACCCAGTACTTC.

This clonotype has a handful of counts. This chain joins TRBV5-1 and TRBJ1-4; D unclear. V shed 1 base and J shed 2 bases, with 12 bases lying between them. Germline CDR1 is SGHRS and CDR2 is YFSETQ. The CDR3 runs to 16 residues. In nucleotides, the CDR3 is TGCGCCAGCAGCTTGCTAGCAGTCGGTACTAATGAAAAACTGTTTTTT. Translated, it gives CASSLLAVGTNEKLFF.

This clonotype has a count of ten or more. This chain connects TRBV7-2 to TRBJ2-5, with 9 bases identical to TRBD1. The V gene end was trimmed by 4 bases and the J gene end by 2 bases; junction bases not matched to a gene: 11. The CDR3 has 17 residues. From germline, CDR1 is SGHTA and CDR2 FQGNSA. CDR3 sequence (DNA): TGTGCCAGCAGCTCGGGACAGGGAAGGATGGGGCAAGAGACCCAGTACTTC. This translates into CASSSGQGRMGQETQYF.

This clonotype was detected ten times or more. The chain carries TRBV7-9 and TRBJ2-6, with D tentatively TRBD1 (5 bases). The CDR3 has 12 residues. Germline V CDR1 and CDR2: SEHNR, FQNEAQ (reference sequence). V lost 11 bases, J lost 4 bases, and 9 bases lay in between. CDR3 protein: CASQGGANVLTF. As DNA, the CDR3 is TGTGCCTCCCAGGGAGGGGCCAACGTCCTGACTTTC.

Concerning this clonotype itself: This may stem from a read error, because a much larger clone lies one nucleotide away. This sequence joins TRBV6-6 and TRBJ1-2; the D gene is possibly TRBD1 (5 bases). Deletions cut 4 bases from V and 6 bases from J, with 21 bases between. From germline, CDR1 is MNHNY and CDR2 SVGAGI (reference sequence). The length of the CDR3 is 16 residues. In DNA form, the CDR3 reads TGTGCCAGCAGTTGGGCCCCTTCAGGGTCGAGGCATGGCTACACCTTC. It encodes CASSWAPSGSRHGYTF.

This clonotype was observed many times. V usage is TRBV5-6 and J usage is TRBJ2-7; D may correspond to TRBD1 or TRBD2 (5 bases each). The CDR3 totals 13 residues. CDR1 SGHDT and CDR2 YYEEEE come from the germline V gene. Between the trimmed V and J ends, which lost 0 bases and 13 bases, there was a span of 17 bases. CDR3 bases: TGTGCCAGCAGCTTGGCGGGGTACGGACAAGGATACTTC. Translated, it gives CASSLAGYGQGYF.

The V gene is TRBV10-2, the J gene TRBJ2-7; 7 bases agree with TRBD1. Per the germline V gene, CDR1 is WSHSY and CDR2 is SAAADI. The CDR3 runs to 16 residues. The J segment lost 4 bases and the V segment lost 6 bases, leaving 15 bases of the junction unmatched. This CDR3 is CASRPTGQAKSYEQYF. CDR3 sequence (DNA): TGCGCCAGCAGGCCGACCGGACAGGCGAAGTCTTACGAGCAGTACTTC.

This clonotype occurred many times. V and J are TRBV5-8 and TRBJ1-2; possibly TRBD1 for D (5 bases). Trimming removed 0 bases from V and 2 bases from J, with 11 bases in between. CDR3 size: 15 residues. The V gene's germline CDR1 is SGHTS and CDR2 YDEGEE. The CDR3 DNA sequence: TGTGCCAGCAGCTTGGTGCAGGGAGGGAACTATGGCTACACCTTC. As protein: CASSLVQGGNYGYTF.

The rearrangement links TRBV7-2 to TRBJ2-2; D is unclear. The CDR3 spans 16 residues. V lost 1 base and J 3 bases, leaving 12 bases between the germline ends. Germline CDR1 SGHTA, CDR2 FQGNSA. The chain's CDR3 is CASSLGLGFDTGELFF. The CDR3 coding sequence is TGTGCCAGCAGCTTAGGGCTCGGGTTTGACACCGGGGAGCTGTTTTTT.

This clonotype has only one observation. The chain recombines TRBV24-1 with TRBJ2-7, with 7 bases aligning to TRBD1. CDR3 length: 16 residues. V shed 5 bases, J shed 3 bases, and the junction held 12 bases outside the gene matches. CDR1 is KGHDR, CDR2 SFDVKD, per germline. The CDR3: CATSGPGLAGGYEQYF. CDR3 nucleotide sequence: TGTGCCACCAGTGGTCCTGGGCTAGCAGGGGGCTACGAGCAGTACTTC.

V and J are TRBV7-9 and TRBJ1-1; TRBD1 aligns across 8 bases. This CDR3 comprises 14 residues. Trimming cost V 1 base and J 7 bases; bases outside gene matches: 5. The germline V gene has CDR1 SEHNR and CDR2 FQNEAQ (reference sequence). In DNA form, the CDR3 reads TGTGCCAGCAGCTTAGAGCCAGGGACAGGTGAAGCTTTCTTT. Amino acid sequence: CASSLEPGTGEAFF. The full variable domain, its missing parts supplied by reference TRBV7-9 and TRBJ1-1, is DTGVSQNPRHKITKRGQNVTFRCDPISEHNRLYWYRQTLGQGPEFLTYFQNEAQLEKSRLLSDRFSAERPKGSFSTLEIQRTEQGDSAMYLCASSLEPGTGEAFFGQGTRLTVV.

This clonotype was observed at least ten times. V and J are TRBV11-3 and TRBJ2-5; possible D gene TRBD2, 5 bases. CDR1 SGHNT and CDR2 YENEEA come from the germline V gene. There are 14 residues in the CDR3. V lost 10 bases and J 1 base, leaving 16 bases between the germline ends. The CDR3 here is CATSEREGQETQYF. DNA of the CDR3: TGTGCCACCTCGGAGAGGGAAGGCCAAGAGACCCAGTACTTC.

The chain uses TRBV29-1 and TRBJ1-1, with 7 bases identical to TRBD1. The V gene's germline CDR1 is SQVTM and CDR2 ANQGSEA. The V and J ends lost 4 bases and 9 bases, in that order; junction bases with no gene match: 8. This CDR3 contains 12 residues. CDR3 DNA: TGCAGCGTTGCCCAAGGGGGCACGCAAGCTTTCTTT. It encodes CSVAQGGTQAFF.

This chain connects TRBV7-9 to TRBJ2-3; 8 bases fit TRBD2. Germline CDR1 SEHNR, CDR2 FQNEAQ (reference sequence). The CDR3 totals 16 residues. V was pared by 1 base and J by 0 bases, with 3 bases of the junction left unmatched. The CDR3 DNA reads TGTGCCAGCAGCTTAGTCCTAGCGGGTAGCACAGATACGCAGTATTTT. As protein: CASSLVLAGSTDTQYF.

This clonotype was found a few times. The rearrangement links TRBV14 to TRBJ1-1, with TRBD1 as a possible D gene (5 bases). CDR1 and CDR2 from the germline V gene are SGHDN and FVKESK. This CDR3 is built from 13 residues. Trimming shortened V by 0 bases and J by 9 bases, and 11 bases separated the two germline ends. The CDR3, as DNA: TGTGCCAGCAGCCAAGAGGGGCAGACACAAGCTTTCTTT. It encodes CASSQEGQTQAFF.

Remarks on this clonotype: A much more abundant neighbour one base away suggests this may be a read error. CDR3 DNA sequence: TGCAGTGCTAGCGGCGGGAGGGCCGAAGAGCAGTACTTC. It codes for CSASGGRAEEQYF. The chain employs TRBV20-1 and TRBJ2-7, with TRBD2 matching over 9 bases. The CDR3 has 13 residues. V shed 3 bases and J 7 bases; nucleotides not matched to a gene: 7. CDR1 is DFQATT and CDR2 is SNEGSKA in the germline V gene (reference sequence).

Regarding this clonotype: The germline gene is not matched at one end of the junction; a read error may be the cause. V gene TRBV5-1 combines with J gene TRBJ2-2; 9 bases map to TRBD1. The length of the CDR3 is 15 residues. The germline gives CDR1 SGHRS, CDR2 YFSETQ. The CDR3 DNA is TGCGCCAGCAGCGTAGGGACAGGGAACACCGAGGAGCTGTTTTTT. Translating gives CASSVGTGNTEELFF. Using reference TRBV5-1 and TRBJ2-2 for the parts outside the CDR3, the full variable domain is KAGVTQTPRYLIKTRGQQVTLSCSPISGHRSVSWYQQTPGQGLQFLFEYFSETQRNKGNFPGRFSGRQFSNSRSEMNVSTLELGDSALYLCASSVGTGNTEELFFGEGSRLTVL.

In this sample, this clonotype turned up many times. The chain links TRBV29-1 to TRBJ1-4, with no clear D. CDR1 and CDR2 (germline): SQVTM, ANQGSEA. This CDR3 region has 14 residues. Trimming removed 0 bases at V and 7 bases at J, with 12 bases between. The CDR3 nucleotides read TGCAGCGTTGAAGATCGGGCGAGTGGTGAAAAACTGTTTTTT. This translates into CSVEDRASGEKLFF.

This clonotype was recorded a few times. Because the CDR3 is missing its conserved closing phenylalanine or tryptophan, this is likely a read error. It is unclear where the CDR3 begins or ends on the DNA, so no DNA is shown, and the CDR3 is as TCRdb lists it. The chain has TRBV12-3 or TRBV12-4 and TRBJ2-2; the listed D gene, TRBD1, was not tested against the DNA. The length of the CDR3 is 8 amino acids, counting both ends. CDR3: CASRPRTG.

This clonotype was seen only a few times. This chain connects TRBV9 to TRBJ1-2, with D possibly TRBD1 on 6 matching bases. CDR1 is SGDLS, CDR2 YYNGEE, per germline. CDR3 length equals 16 residues. V was cut by 0 bases and J by 6 bases, with 18 bases left in between. CDR3 DNA: TGTGCCAGCAGCGTAGCTTTCCCGCACAGGGACGATGGCTACACCTTC. Amino acids: CASSVAFPHRDDGYTF.

This clonotype was observed a few times. In DNA, the CDR3 is TGTGCCAGCAGCTTGTCTCCCTCCGCTACTGGAAACACCATATATTTT. This codes for CASSLSPSATGNTIYF. This rearrangement joins TRBV5-8 to TRBJ1-3; D call uncertain. The V and J ends lost 1 base and 2 bases respectively, with 13 bases between them. The CDR3 spans 16 residues. From germline, CDR1 is SGHTS and CDR2 YDEGEE.

The genes are TRBV4-3 and TRBJ1-3, with no clear D. Germline V gene lookup returns CDR1 LGHNA and CDR2 YSLEER. CDR3 size: 17 residues. Trimming stripped 2 bases from V and 3 bases from J, with 17 bases between. The CDR3 region is CASSQTRAGKSGNTIYF. DNA of the CDR3: TGCGCCAGCAGCCAAACCCGCGCCGGGAAAAGTGGAAACACCATATATTTT.

The table lists this clonotype with many counts. J is TRBJ1-2 and V is TRBV7-4; tentatively, D is TRBD1 (5 bases). V shed 3 bases and J shed 4 bases, with 18 bases lying between them. Germline CDR1 reads SGHVT; CDR2 reads SQSDAQ. The CDR3 length is 16 residues. CDR3 bases: TGTGCCAGCAGCTTTCCGTGGGCCTGGGACCTCTATGGCTACACCTTC. It translates to CASSFPWAWDLYGYTF.

The chain carries TRBV4-1 and TRBJ2-7; no clear D gene. V was clipped by 2 bases and J by 4 bases, with 9 bases between them. This CDR3 has 13 amino acids. Germline loops: CDR1 MGHRA, CDR2 YSYEKL. The CDR3 region is CASSQSLAYEQYF. The CDR3 coding sequence is TGCGCCAGCAGCCAATCCCTGGCGTACGAGCAGTACTTC.

This clonotype turned up a few times. The chain joins TRBV27 to TRBJ2-7; 10 nucleotides agree with TRBD2. Germline V CDR1 and CDR2: MNHEY, SMNVEV (reference sequence). This CDR3 has 15 residues. Unmatched junction bases numbered 8, after V lost 6 bases and J lost 3 bases. The CDR3 coding sequence is TGTGCCAGCAGCCTAGCGGGAGATGTAGGCTACGAGCAGTACTTC. Its translation is CASSLAGDVGYEQYF.

The chain couples TRBV7-9 to TRBJ2-6; 7 positions agree with TRBD2. V lost 1 base to trimming and J lost 7 bases; unmatched junction nucleotides: 4. The CDR3 covers 15 residues. CDR1 and CDR2 (germline): SEHNR, FQNEAQ (reference sequence). The CDR3 sequence: CASSLGWGGANVLTF. The CDR3 nucleotides are TGTGCCAGCAGCTTAGGTTGGGGGGGAGCCAACGTCCTGACTTTC.

Ten or more counts support this clonotype. This chain links TRBV29-1 with TRBJ2-5, with TRBD1 as a possible D gene (7 bases). The CDR3 loop spans 14 amino acids. Germline CDR1 reads SQVTM; CDR2 reads ANQGSEA. The V gene lost 4 bases and the J gene lost 5 bases, with 17 bases spanning the gap. CDR3: CSVVWRGQWETQYF. The CDR3 DNA follows: TGCAGCGTTGTGTGGAGGGGGCAGTGGGAGACCCAGTACTTC.